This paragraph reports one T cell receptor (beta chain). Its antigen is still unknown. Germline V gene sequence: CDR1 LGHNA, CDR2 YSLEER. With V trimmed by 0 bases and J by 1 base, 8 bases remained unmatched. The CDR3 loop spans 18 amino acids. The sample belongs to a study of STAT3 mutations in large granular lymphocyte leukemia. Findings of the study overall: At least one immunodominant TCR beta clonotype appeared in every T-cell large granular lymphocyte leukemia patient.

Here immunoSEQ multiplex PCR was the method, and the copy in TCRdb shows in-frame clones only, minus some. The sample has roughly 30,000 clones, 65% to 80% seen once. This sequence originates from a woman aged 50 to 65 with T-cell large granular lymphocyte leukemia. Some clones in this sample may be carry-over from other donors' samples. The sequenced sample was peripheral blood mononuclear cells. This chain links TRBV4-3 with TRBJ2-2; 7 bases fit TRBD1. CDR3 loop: CASSQEWRQGVNTGELFF. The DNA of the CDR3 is TGCGCCAGCAGCCAAGAATGGCGTCAGGGGGTGAACACCGGGGAGCTGTTTTTT.